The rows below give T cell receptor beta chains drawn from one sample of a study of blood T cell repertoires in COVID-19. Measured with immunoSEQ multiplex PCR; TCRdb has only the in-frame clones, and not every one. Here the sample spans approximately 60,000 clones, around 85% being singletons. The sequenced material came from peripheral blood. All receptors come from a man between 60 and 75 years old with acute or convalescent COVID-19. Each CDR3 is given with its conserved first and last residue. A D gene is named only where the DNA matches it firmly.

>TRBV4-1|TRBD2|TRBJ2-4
TGCGCCAGCAGCCAAGTAGGCAGCGGGAGTGACATTCAGTACTTC
CASSQVGSGSDIQYF
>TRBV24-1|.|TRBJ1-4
TGTGCCACCAGTGCCACAACACAGGGAAAACTGTTTTTT
CATSATTQGKLFF
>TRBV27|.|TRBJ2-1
TGTGCCAGCAGTTTGAGGCCGCGGGCAAACAATGAGCAGTTCTTC
CASSLRPRANNEQFF
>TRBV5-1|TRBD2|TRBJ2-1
TGCGCCAGCAGCTTGGAGGGTAGCGGGAGGTACAATGAGCAGTTCTTC
CASSLEGSGRYNEQFF
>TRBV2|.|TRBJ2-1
TGTGCCAGCATCCGCGGGGGCGGCTACAATGAGCAGTTCTTC
CASIRGGGYNEQFF
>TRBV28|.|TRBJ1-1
TGTGCCTCAGGGGAGTTAAGAGAAGCTTTCTTT
CASGELREAFF
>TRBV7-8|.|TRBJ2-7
TGTGCCAGCAGACAGGGAGTCCACTACGAGCAGTACTTC
CASRQGVHYEQYF
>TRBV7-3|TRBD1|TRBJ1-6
TGTGCCAGCAGCGCCGGGACAGTCAATTCACCCCTCCACTTT
CASSAGTVNSPLHF
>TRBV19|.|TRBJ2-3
TGTGCCAGTAGAGGCCGACAGGTTCTGGATACGCAGTATTTT
CASRGRQVLDTQYF
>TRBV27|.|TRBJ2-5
TGTGCCAGCAGTTCCTACCGGTGGGGGGACCAGTACTTC
CASSSYRWGDQYF
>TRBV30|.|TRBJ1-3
TGTGCCTGGAGTCCAGAAAACACCATATATTTT
CAWSPENTIYF
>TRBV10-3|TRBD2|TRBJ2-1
TGTGCCACGTCCGGGACTAGTCTCAATGAGCAGTTCTTC
CATSGTSLNEQFF